What follows is one T cell receptor (beta chain) and its context. Its specificity is unknown. Germline-derived CDR1 and CDR2 are MNHEY and SVGEGT. The CDR3 consists of 15 residues. Between the trimmed V and J ends, which lost 8 bases and 0 bases, there was a span of 15 bases. The sample originates from a study of vaccination and CD4 T cells after COVID-19. Study as a whole: Every culture used as a control got a CEFX pool, an HIV-1 Nef pool, or no peptide.

Sequence data for DNA of cultured CD4+ T cells were generated by the Oncomine TCR Beta short-read assay. TCRdb recomputed calls from the PCR reads with MiXCR, one row per CDR3 protein. In the table there are 3,500 to 5,000 distinct CDR3 sequences, around 19% of which are singletons. Treatment meaning: approximately 10-day PBMC culture with coronavirus spike peptide pools or control peptides (ViraFEST assay). Study-wide results and limits: In convalescent patients, a median roughly 90% of post-vaccine SARS-CoV-2-reactive clones appeared only after vaccination.

Sequenced input: CD4+ T cells from blood, cultured in vitro. This chain joins TRBV6-2 or TRBV6-3 and TRBJ2-3, with a tentative D call TRBD1 (6 bases). The TCR sequence derives from a human donor who had recovered from COVID-19. CDR3 sequence reads: CASVRGSHSTDTQYF. The CDR3 DNA follows: TGTGCCAGCGTGAGGGGGTCCCATAGCACAGATACGCAGTATTTT.